The 29 T cell receptor beta chains given below trace back to one sample, sequenced in a study of T cells expressing NK-cell markers. TCRdb reprocessed the 5' RACE reads; each CDR3 protein has one entry and no DNA is given. The listing contains 440,000 or so distinct CDR3 sequences. Sequenced input: blood T cells: a sorted CD56 or NKG2C T cell subset, CD4+ or CD8+ T cells, or bulk PBMC T cells (not recorded which). The receptors were sampled from a woman between 18 and 69 years old in good health.

CDR3 amino acids: CASSEYRASLSGNTIYF. The gene calls are TRBV2 and TRBJ1-3. Germline V gene sequence: CDR1 SNHLY, CDR2 FYNNEI. The CDR3 sequence is 17 residues long.

The chain has TRBV4-1 and TRBJ2-7; with no DNA, the TCRdb D assignment of TRBD1 cannot be verified. Germline loops: CDR1 MGHRA, CDR2 YSYEKL. The CDR3 consists of 15 residues. CDR3 in amino acids: CASSLGQGISYEQYF.

The chain uses TRBV5-1 and TRBJ2-3; TCRdb's D call, TRBD1, is unchecked because there is no DNA. Germline assignment: CDR1 SGHRS and CDR2 YFSETQ. The CDR3 extends over 14 amino acids. The CDR3 region is CASSLVGETDTQYF.

The chain couples TRBV5-1 to TRBJ2-5. Germline-derived CDR1 and CDR2 are SGHRS and YFSETQ. This CDR3 comprises 13 residues. The CDR3 reads CASRSGVQETQYF.

The rearrangement joins TRBV29-1 to TRBJ2-1; TCRdb outputs TRBD2, but without DNA this stays unchecked. Germline CDR1 and CDR2: SQVTM and ANQGSEA. This CDR3 spans 15 amino acids. CDR3 residues: CSGQHSTSGSNEQFF.

The J gene is TRBJ2-3, the V gene TRBV24-1; absent DNA, TCRdb's TRBD1 call cannot be checked. CDR3 length: 15 amino acids. The germline CDR1 and CDR2 sequences are KGHDR and SFDVKD. The chain's CDR3 is CATSDPRGHTDTQYF.

The chain uses TRBV7-2 and TRBJ2-5. This CDR3 has 13 amino acids. CDR1 SGHTA and CDR2 FQGNSA come from the germline V gene. CDR3 loop: CASRLGLQETQYF.

The rearrangement links TRBV29-1 to TRBJ1-2; TCRdb picks TRBD1, but there is no DNA to check that call. Germline V gene sequence: CDR1 SQVTM, CDR2 ANQGSEA. The CDR3 has 11 residues. This CDR3 reads CSARSQDGYTF.

The chain is built from TRBV5-1 and TRBJ2-7; there is no DNA to check the TCRdb D call of TRBD2. CDR3 size: 13 residues. Germline V gives CDR1 SGHRS, CDR2 YFSETQ. This CDR3 is CASSLGGFYEQYF.

The rearrangement uses TRBV29-1 and TRBJ1-1; the D gene TCRdb calls, TRBD1, cannot be checked with no DNA. The CDR3 is 12 residues long. Germline CDR1 SQVTM, CDR2 ANQGSEA. This chain's CDR3 is CSVETWGGEAFF.

This chain links TRBV20-1 with TRBJ2-3; TCRdb lists TRBD2, though no DNA is available to test this call. The V gene's germline CDR1 is DFQATT and CDR2 SNEGSKA (reference sequence). The CDR3 has 17 residues. The CDR3 is CSARDPISRSGSDTQYF.

The chain is built from TRBV6-5 and TRBJ2-5; the TRBD2 assignment by TCRdb is unverifiable without DNA. CDR1 is MNHEY, CDR2 SVGAGI, per germline. The CDR3 has 18 residues. CDR3 region: CASSYSVPGLAGQETQYF.

This chain connects TRBV7-2 to TRBJ2-3; TCRdb's D call, TRBD1, is unchecked because there is no DNA. Germline loops: CDR1 SGHTA, CDR2 FQGNSA. The CDR3 has 16 amino acids. CDR3 amino acids: CASRQARSAYTDTQYF.

The CDR3 protein is CASSAGGSSTDTQYF. The gene calls are TRBV19 and TRBJ2-3; TCRdb proposes TRBD2, but this gene call is untestable without DNA. The CDR3 extends over 15 amino acids. The germline CDR1 and CDR2 sequences are LNHDA and SQIVND (reference sequence).

The rearrangement uses TRBV7-8 and TRBJ2-1. Germline CDR1 reads SGHVS; CDR2 reads FQNEAQ. The CDR3 is 15 residues long. The CDR3 is CASSGDSFSYNELFF.

The CDR3: CSVSTGTSGGERSYNEQFF. The chain employs TRBV29-1 and TRBJ2-1; with no DNA, the TCRdb D assignment of TRBD2 cannot be verified. CDR1 is SQVTM, CDR2 ANQGSEA, per germline. This CDR3 region has 19 residues.

V is TRBV29-1 and J is TRBJ1-2. Germline CDR1 reads SQVTM; CDR2 reads ANQGSEA. CDR3 length: 14 residues. CDR3 protein: CSVEPPGPYYGYTF.

The chain employs TRBV20-1 and TRBJ1-5; TCRdb gives TRBD1 as the D gene, but with no DNA this cannot be confirmed. The CDR3 runs 12 residues. Germline lookup yields CDR1 DFQATT and CDR2 SNEGSKA (reference sequence). The CDR3 loop is CSTGQSHQPQHF.

The genes are TRBV25-1 and TRBJ2-5. The CDR3 is 15 residues long. CDR1 MGHDK and CDR2 SYGVNS come from the germline V gene. This CDR3 is CASSDFRTSGETQYF.

J is TRBJ2-7 and V is TRBV7-9; TCRdb returns TRBD1, unconfirmable since there is no DNA. The germline CDR1 and CDR2 sequences are SEHNR and FQNEAQ (reference sequence). This CDR3 is built from 13 residues. This CDR3 is CASRTGTINEQYF.

The V and J genes are TRBV4-2 and TRBJ2-5; no DNA is available, so the TRBD2 call from TCRdb remains unchecked. The CDR3 spans 16 residues. CDR1 and CDR2 (germline): LGHNA, YNFKEQ. This CDR3 is CASSQVTSGQAETQYF.

V is TRBV20-1 and J is TRBJ1-5. Germline CDR1 reads DFQATT; CDR2 reads SNEGSKA (reference sequence). This CDR3 region has 14 residues. CDR3 protein: CSAREGNSNQPQHF.

The chain has TRBV20-1 and TRBJ2-3; TCRdb picks TRBD2, but there is no DNA to check that call. Germline CDR1 reads DFQATT; CDR2 reads SNEGSKA (reference sequence). The CDR3 sequence is 14 residues long. CDR3 loop: CSATGGGAGDTQYF.

This chain links TRBV6-1 with TRBJ2-1; the D gene TCRdb calls, TRBD2, cannot be checked with no DNA. Germline V CDR1 and CDR2: MNHNS, SASEGT. This CDR3 spans 16 amino acids. The CDR3 here is CASSAQGLAGNNEQFF.

The chain recombines TRBV20-1 with TRBJ2-1. CDR1 DFQATT and CDR2 SNEGSKA come from the germline V gene (reference sequence). CDR3 length equals 16 residues. CDR3 residues: CSAADRRKRTKNEQFF.

This chain links TRBV21-1 with TRBJ1-5; TCRdb's D call, TRBD1, is unchecked because there is no DNA. TRBV21-1 is labeled a pseudogene. The length of the CDR3 is 15 residues. CDR3 loop: CASSRRTGRNQPQHF.

The chain has TRBV20-1 and TRBJ2-5; without DNA, the TCRdb call of TRBD2 cannot be checked. Germline V gene data show CDR1 as DFQATT and CDR2 as SNEGSKA (reference sequence). The CDR3 extends over 18 amino acids. The CDR3 protein is CSARDPQASGALQETQYF.

The V call is TRBV6-2 or TRBV6-3, the J call TRBJ2-1; the TCRdb call, TRBD2, lacks DNA for checking. The CDR3 consists of 15 residues. CDR1 and CDR2 from the germline V gene are MNHEY and SVGEGT. The CDR3 loop reads CASSLTGLATNEQFF.

The chain employs TRBV3-1 and TRBJ2-1; no DNA is available, so the TRBD2 call from TCRdb remains unchecked. Looked up from germline, CDR1 is LGHDT and CDR2 is YNNKEL (reference sequence). The CDR3 totals 14 residues. Here the CDR3 reads CASSGEGPIDEQFF.